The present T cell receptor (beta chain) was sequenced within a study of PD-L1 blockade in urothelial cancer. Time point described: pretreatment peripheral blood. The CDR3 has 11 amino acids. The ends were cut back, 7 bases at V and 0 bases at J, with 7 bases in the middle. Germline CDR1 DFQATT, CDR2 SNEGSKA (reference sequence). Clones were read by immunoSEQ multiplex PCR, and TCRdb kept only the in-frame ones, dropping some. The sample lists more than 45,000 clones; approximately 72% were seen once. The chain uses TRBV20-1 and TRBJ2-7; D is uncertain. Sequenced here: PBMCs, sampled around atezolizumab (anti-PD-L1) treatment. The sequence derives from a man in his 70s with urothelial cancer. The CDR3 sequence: CSGLLSYEQYF. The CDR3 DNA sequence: TGCAGTGGACTCCTCTCCTACGAGCAGTACTTC.